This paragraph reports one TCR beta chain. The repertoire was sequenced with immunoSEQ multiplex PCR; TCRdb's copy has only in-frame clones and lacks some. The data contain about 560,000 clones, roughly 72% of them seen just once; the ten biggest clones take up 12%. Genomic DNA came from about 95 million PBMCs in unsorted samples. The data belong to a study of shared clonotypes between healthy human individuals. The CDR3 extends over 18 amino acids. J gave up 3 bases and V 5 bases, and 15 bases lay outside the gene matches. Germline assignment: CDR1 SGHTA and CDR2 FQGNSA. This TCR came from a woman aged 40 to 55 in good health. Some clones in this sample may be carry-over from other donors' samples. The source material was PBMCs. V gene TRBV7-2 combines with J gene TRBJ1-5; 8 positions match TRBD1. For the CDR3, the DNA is TGTGCCAGCAGCCCAAGACTAGGACAGGGAAGCCTCAATCAGCCCCAGCATTTT. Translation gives CASSPRLGQGSLNQPQHF.